One and the same sample provided the 17 T cell receptor beta chains below, sequenced in a study of human T cells and chemical hapten exposure. TCRdb passed the RACE reads through MiXCR, listing each CDR3 protein once. The sample has 100,000 or so distinct CDR3 sequences; about 11% are singletons. The time point was: patch test 2, 6 weeks after DPC sensitization. Treatment indicated: therapeutic diphenylcyclopropenone sensitization with weekly scalp DPC. This specimen consisted of whole blood, obtained in connection with sensitization to the hapten diphenylcyclopropenone (DPC). All receptors come from a man aged 35-49 years with alopecia areata. Some clones in this sample may be carry-over from other donors' samples.

The chain couples TRBV18 to TRBJ1-4; D remains ambiguous. CDR3 size: 13 residues. V was trimmed by 2 bases and J by 7 bases, leaving 8 bases between them. The germline CDR1 and CDR2 sequences are KGHSH and LQKENI. Here the CDR3 reads CASSPLLSEKLFF. Here the CDR3 DNA reads TGTGCCAGCTCACCATTGTTAAGTGAAAAACTGTTTTTT. Using reference TRBV18 and TRBJ1-4 for the parts outside the CDR3, the full variable domain is NAGVMQNPRHLVRRRGQEARLRCSPMKGHSHVYWYRQLPEEGLKFMVYLQKENIIDESGMPKERFSAEFPKEGPSILRIQQVVRGDSAAYFCASSPLLSEKLFFGSGTQLSVL.

The J gene is TRBJ1-1, the V gene TRBV7-9; possibly TRBD1 for D (5 bases). The germline gives CDR1 SEHNR, CDR2 FQNEAQ (reference sequence). The V and J ends lost 7 bases and 7 bases respectively, with 19 bases between them. The CDR3 is made up of 14 amino acids. The CDR3 protein is CASIPSGGVGEAFF. The CDR3 DNA reads as TGTGCCAGCATCCCCTCCGGAGGGGTTGGTGAAGCTTTCTTT.

V usage is TRBV29-1 and J usage is TRBJ1-2, with D unresolved. Germline-derived CDR1 and CDR2 are SQVTM and ANQGSEA. Trimming left V 3 bases short and J 8 bases short, with 13 bases between. The CDR3 contains 12 residues. CDR3 nucleotide sequence: TGCAGCGTTGATGGACGGGGAGGGGGCTACACCTTC. Translated, it gives CSVDGRGGGYTF.

This chain joins TRBV20-1 and TRBJ2-5; unclear D gene. The CDR3 runs 16 residues. V was cut by 6 bases and J by 2 bases, with 22 bases left in between. Germline-derived CDR1 and CDR2 are DFQATT and SNEGSKA (reference sequence). CDR3 sequence reads: CSAAIRPKPRQETQYF. The CDR3 nucleotides read TGCAGTGCCGCCATAAGACCGAAACCCCGACAAGAGACCCAGTACTTC.

The chain employs TRBV29-1 and TRBJ2-7, with 9 bases that match TRBD1. The CDR3 has 13 amino acids. The V and J ends lost 7 bases and 3 bases, in that order; junction bases with no gene match: 7. Germline lookup yields CDR1 SQVTM and CDR2 ANQGSEA. DNA of the CDR3: TGCAGCGGCCCGGGACAGGGTGTCTACGAGCAGTACTTC. Protein product: CSGPGQGVYEQYF.

V and J are TRBV18 and TRBJ1-2, with D maybe TRBD1 (5 bases). The CDR3 has 15 amino acids. V was pared by 6 bases and J by 4 bases, with 18 bases between. Germline CDR1 KGHSH, CDR2 LQKENI. The CDR3 here is CASSPGDQTTYGYTF. The CDR3 DNA sequence: TGTGCCAGCTCCCCCGGGGACCAAACTACCTATGGCTACACCTTC.

The V call is TRBV19, the J call TRBJ2-1; D ambiguous. Germline V CDR1 and CDR2: LNHDA, SQIVND (reference sequence). The CDR3 loop spans 12 amino acids. V lost 1 base, J lost 9 bases, and 7 bases lay in between. The CDR3 is CASSIGVREQFF. CDR3 nucleotides: TGTGCCAGTAGTATAGGTGTACGTGAGCAGTTCTTC.

This clonotype was picked up a small number of times. The chain recombines TRBV6-5 with TRBJ2-1; 9 bases align to TRBD1. The CDR3 contains 16 residues. Looked up from germline, CDR1 is MNHEY and CDR2 is SVGAGI. J lost 8 bases, V lost 7 bases, and 15 bases had no gene match. DNA of the CDR3: TGTGCCAGCATTTTACGCTCGGGGACAGGGTTTCATGAGCAGTTCTTC. Translating gives CASILRSGTGFHEQFF.

CDR3 sequence (DNA): TGCAGCGTTGACGACACGACGGGCAGGTTCGAGCAGTACTTC. This translates into CSVDDTTGRFEQYF. The chain employs TRBV29-1 and TRBJ2-7; no reliable D call. With 3 bases removed from V and 6 bases from J, the gap between germline ends came to 18 bases. The germline gives CDR1 SQVTM, CDR2 ANQGSEA. The CDR3 consists of 14 residues.

This clonotype was detected only a few times. V usage is TRBV7-2 and J usage is TRBJ2-7, with 8 bases that match TRBD2. The germline V gene encodes CDR1 SGHTA and CDR2 FQGNSA. This CDR3 spans 15 amino acids. V dropped 2 bases and J dropped 2; count of bases not matched to a gene: 5. CDR3 in amino acids: CASSLISGGAYEQYF. Written as DNA, the CDR3 is TGTGCCAGCAGCTTAATCTCCGGGGGGGCCTACGAGCAGTACTTC.

This clonotype appeared many times. This chain links TRBV3-1 with TRBJ1-1; D may be TRBD1 (6 bases). V shed 4 bases and J shed 1 base, with 13 bases lying between them. This CDR3 is 15 amino acids long. CDR1 and CDR2 (germline): LGHDT, YNNKEL (reference sequence). The CDR3 nucleotides read TGTGCCAGCAGCCCCCTTGGGGGCGGGAACACTGAAGCTTTCTTT. It translates to CASSPLGGGNTEAFF. Complete variable domain (other parts from reference TRBV3-1 and TRBJ1-1): DTAVSQTPKYLVTQMGNDKSIKCEQNLGHDTMYWYKQDSKKFLKIMFSYNNKELIINETVPNRFSPKSPDKAHLNLHINSLELGDSAVYFCASSPLGGGNTEAFFGQGTRLTVV.

This clonotype was counted at least ten times. J is TRBJ2-7 and V is TRBV6-2 or TRBV6-3; possibly TRBD1 for D (6 bases). Germline V lookup: CDR1 MNHEY, CDR2 SVGEGT. The V gene lost 6 bases and the J gene lost 1 base, with 13 bases spanning the gap. The CDR3 runs 14 residues. The CDR3 DNA reads TGTGCCAGCAGCCTCAGGGACACTTCCTACGAGCAGTACGTC. It specifies CASSLRDTSYEQYV.

This clonotype was seen many times. The V call is TRBV12-3 or TRBV12-4, the J call TRBJ1-1; the D is unclear. The V end lost 8 bases, the J end lost 2 bases, and 12 bases lay between the germline ends. The CDR3 contains 13 residues. The DNA of the CDR3 is TGTGCCAGCCGCGGGCCGGCAAACACTGAAGCTTTCTTT. It yields the protein CASRGPANTEAFF.

With respect to this clonotype: A read error may be the cause here, since a much bigger clone is one base away. V is TRBV29-1 and J is TRBJ2-7, with D possibly being TRBD2 (6 bases). V was clipped by 2 bases and J by 9 bases, with 17 bases between them. This CDR3 comprises 13 residues. Germline lookup yields CDR1 SQVTM and CDR2 ANQGSEA. This chain's CDR3 is CSVESRDLHVQYF. CDR3 nucleotides: TGCAGCGTTGAATCCAGGGACTTGCACGTGCAGTACTTC.

This chain links TRBV10-3 with TRBJ2-3, with a tentative D call TRBD2 (6 bases). Trimming removed 7 bases from V and 2 bases from J, with 10 bases in between. From germline, CDR1 is ENHRY and CDR2 SYGVKD. This CDR3 spans 13 amino acids. The DNA for the CDR3 is TGTGCCATCACCCCGGGGGTCACAGATACGCAGTATTTT. Its translation is CAITPGVTDTQYF.

This chain connects TRBV7-9 to TRBJ2-3, with D unresolved. The CDR3 covers 15 residues. Germline values: CDR1 SEHNR, CDR2 FQNEAQ (reference sequence). V dropped 6 bases and J dropped 0 bases, with 13 bases sitting between them. CDR3 coding DNA: TGTGCCAGCAGATCCGGCCCCTCTAGCACAGATACGCAGTATTTT. Encoded protein: CASRSGPSSTDTQYF.

This rearrangement joins TRBV12-3 or TRBV12-4 to TRBJ2-1; 11 bases are shared with TRBD2. The CDR3 is made up of 14 amino acids. V shed 5 bases, J shed 4 bases, and the junction held 1 base outside the gene matches. DNA of the CDR3: TGTGCCAGCAGTCCTAGCGGGGGGTACAATGAGCAGTTCTTC. It is translated as CASSPSGGYNEQFF.